This note documents a single T cell receptor (beta chain) sequence. Its antigen remains unidentified. Germline lookup yields CDR1 SQVTM and CDR2 ANQGSEA. The CDR3 is 14 amino acids. Trimming took 3 bases from V and 3 from J, leaving 12 bases between them. This sample was included in a study of response to subunit inactivated influenza vaccine. In TCRdb, the RT-PCR reads were re-called with MiXCR into one record per CDR3 protein. The sample shows around 190,000 distinct CDR3 sequences, around 9% of them seen only once. Regarding the study as a whole: The study's authors posited that every seasonal influenza vaccination enlists few new T cells.

Sequenced here: non-naive T cells sorted from PBMCs, sampled on the day of vaccination. The receptor was isolated from a man aged 50-60 years who received an inactivated influenza vaccine. The chain joins TRBV29-1 to TRBJ2-1; D is possibly TRBD2 (7 bases). CDR3 residues: CSVDGGGHYNEQFF. DNA of the CDR3: TGCAGCGTTGACGGCGGGGGCCACTACAATGAGCAGTTCTTC.